One and the same sample provided the 20 T cell receptor beta chains below, sequenced in a study of lymphopenia after photon versus proton radiotherapy (dated by TCRdb to about 2019). The library was generated by the immunoSEQ multiplex PCR assay. Entries here come from immuneACCESS through TCRdb and include only in-frame sequences with V and J called. Some clones fail to appear in such tables; in the studies checked, an unresolved V gene covers under half of the shortfall, and the cause of the remainder is unknown. This sample comprises about 70,000 clones, 87% of them detected only once. 11% of the sample goes to the ten largest clones. The sample was peripheral blood, taken from a patient treated with proton-based radiotherapy. The origin of the receptors is a man older than 75 with esophageal cancer.

The gene calls are TRBV4-3 and TRBJ1-4; D perhaps matches TRBD1 (6 bases). V lost 3 bases, J lost 4 bases, and 15 bases lay in between. This CDR3 spans 16 amino acids. The germline V gene has CDR1 LGHNA and CDR2 YSLEER. Here the CDR3 DNA reads TGCGCCAGCAGCCAGGTGATGACAGGCCTTAATGAAAAACTGTTTTTT. Protein product: CASSQVMTGLNEKLFF.

Concerning this clone itself: This CDR3 is also generated by other DNA sequences in the sample. The rearrangement uses TRBV6-5 and TRBJ1-5, with D perhaps matching TRBD1 (6 bases). The germline V and J ends were trimmed by 5 bases and 7 bases, with 15 bases remaining between them. CDR3 length equals 14 residues. The germline V gene has CDR1 MNHEY and CDR2 SVGAGI. CDR3 in DNA: TGTGCCAGCAGTAAACAGGGTTCAGGGCAGCCCCAGCATTTT. Translated, it gives CASSKQGSGQPQHF.

The DNA of the CDR3 is TGTGCCAGCAGTTACGCTGGGACCGGCGAGCAGTACTTC. Its translation is CASSYAGTGEQYF. The V call is TRBV6-6, the J call TRBJ2-7; D might be TRBD1 or TRBD2, each matching 5 bases. V was shortened by 2 bases and J by 6 bases, with 11 bases between the two germline ends. Germline CDR1 and CDR2: MNHNY and SVGAGI (reference sequence). The CDR3 has 13 residues.

The chain couples TRBV5-5 to TRBJ1-1, with D uncertain. The germline V and J ends were trimmed by 6 bases and 4 bases, with 13 bases remaining between them. CDR3 size: 13 residues. Per the germline V gene, CDR1 is SGHKS and CDR2 is YYEKEE (reference sequence). The CDR3 bases are TGTGCCAGCAAGATAAAAGCTCTCACTGAAGCTTTCTTT. It is translated as CASKIKALTEAFF.

The J gene is TRBJ1-2, the V gene TRBV2; 7 bases fit TRBD1. The CDR3 extends over 14 amino acids. In germline, CDR1 is SNHLY, CDR2 FYNNEI. V was pared by 8 bases and J by 8 bases, with 14 bases of the junction left unmatched. DNA of the CDR3: TGTGCCAGCCTCAGTGGACAGGCCCTACCCGGCTACACCTTC. Protein: CASLSGQALPGYTF.

This clone was seen a handful of times. CDR3 nucleotides: TGTGCCAGCAGCCAACCCCGCTGGGGCTTCCAAGAGACCCAGTACTTC. This gives the protein CASSQPRWGFQETQYF. The chain has TRBV14 and TRBJ2-5, with a tentative D call TRBD1 (5 bases). The CDR3 has 16 amino acids. V was cut by 2 bases and J by 1 base, with 14 bases left in between. Germline loops: CDR1 SGHDN, CDR2 FVKESK.

This sequence joins TRBV18 and TRBJ1-1; TRBD1 is a possible D gene (5 bases). The CDR3 is made up of 11 amino acids. Trimming cost V 1 base and J 8 bases, with 5 bases left between them. Germline CDR1 KGHSH, CDR2 LQKENI. This chain's CDR3 is CASSPQGEAFF. DNA for the CDR3: TGTGCCAGCTCACCACAGGGGGAAGCTTTCTTT.

The V and J genes are TRBV6-5 and TRBJ2-5; a weak D match, TRBD2 (6 bases). V shed 4 bases and J shed 5 bases, with 11 bases lying between them. The CDR3 extends over 13 amino acids. Germline CDR1 MNHEY, CDR2 SVGAGI. CDR3 sequence: CASSSSGRETQYF. CDR3 sequence (DNA): TGTGCCAGCAGTTCGTCAGGGAGGGAGACCCAGTACTTC.

The CDR3 reads CSVVWDWETQYF. The CDR3, as DNA: TGCAGCGTTGTTTGGGATTGGGAGACCCAGTACTTC. V is TRBV29-1 and J is TRBJ2-5, with D unclear. Trimming removed 4 bases from V and 5 bases from J, with 11 bases in between. The CDR3 loop spans 12 amino acids. Germline CDR1 SQVTM, CDR2 ANQGSEA.

This clone turned up a few times. This chain uses TRBV11-2 with TRBJ1-6, with D unclear. Germline V gene lookup returns CDR1 SGHAT and CDR2 FQNNGV. Trimming cost V 6 bases and J 4 bases, with 10 bases left between them. The CDR3 is made up of 14 amino acids. The chain's CDR3 is CASRAGGYNSPLHF. Written as DNA, the CDR3 is TGTGCCAGCAGGGCAGGTGGTTATAATTCACCCCTCCACTTT.

This clone showed up just once. V is TRBV25-1 and J is TRBJ2-6; no firm D call. Trimming removed 4 bases at V and 2 bases at J, with 12 bases between. The germline gives CDR1 MGHDK, CDR2 SYGVNS. The CDR3 covers 16 residues. For the CDR3, the DNA is TGTGCCAGCAGTGGGGTCACGGTCCCTGGGGCCAACGTCCTGACTTTC. This sequence encodes CASSGVTVPGANVLTF.

The rearrangement links TRBV11-2 to TRBJ2-3; TRBD2 agrees at 12 bases. The CDR3 loop spans 16 amino acids. J gave up 2 bases and V 4 bases, and 4 bases lay outside the gene matches. The germline CDR1 and CDR2 sequences are SGHAT and FQNNGV. CDR3: CASSYGTSGYTDTQYF. CDR3 bases: TGTGCCAGCAGCTACGGGACTAGCGGGTACACAGATACGCAGTATTTT.

The chain is built from TRBV5-1 and TRBJ2-7, with TRBD2 as a possible D gene (6 bases). The CDR3 length is 14 residues. Germline V gene data show CDR1 as SGHRS and CDR2 as YFSETQ. Trimming removed 2 bases from V and 4 bases from J, with 13 bases in between. The CDR3 sequence: CASSLVSGRYEQYF. CDR3 DNA sequence: TGCGCCAGCAGCTTAGTTAGCGGAAGATACGAGCAGTACTTC.

The rearrangement links TRBV5-4 to TRBJ1-1; D is possibly TRBD1 (6 bases). V lost 4 bases and J 8 bases, leaving 18 bases between the germline ends. The CDR3 runs to 14 residues. CDR1 and CDR2 (germline): SGHNT, YYREEE (reference sequence). The CDR3 here is CASSHRTTGTEAFF. In nucleotides, the CDR3 is TGTGCCAGCAGCCACCGGACAACAGGGACGGAAGCTTTCTTT.

The rearrangement links TRBV9 to TRBJ2-1, with TRBD1 as a possible D gene (6 bases). CDR3 length: 16 residues. Germline assignment: CDR1 SGDLS and CDR2 YYNGEE. V lost 2 bases, J lost 0 bases, and 12 bases lay in between. The CDR3 protein is CASSVQGFSSYNEQFF. CDR3 DNA: TGTGCCAGCAGCGTTCAGGGGTTTAGCTCCTACAATGAGCAGTTCTTC.

V and J are TRBV10-3 and TRBJ2-1; tentative D call: TRBD2 (5 bases). The CDR3 is made up of 12 amino acids. V was trimmed by 7 bases and J by 6 bases, leaving 10 bases between them. The germline CDR1 and CDR2 sequences are ENHRY and SYGVKD. The CDR3 protein is CAINREGNEQFF. DNA for the CDR3: TGTGCCATCAATCGAGAGGGCAATGAGCAGTTCTTC.

DNA of the CDR3: TGCGCCAGCAGCCCCAGCGGACCCCGCCGGAGTAATTCACCCCTCCACTTT. Translated: CASSPSGPRRSNSPLHF. The rearrangement links TRBV4-3 to TRBJ1-6; D not certain. Between the trimmed V and J ends, which lost 4 bases and 6 bases, there was a span of 19 bases. Germline V gene data show CDR1 as LGHNA and CDR2 as YSLEER. The CDR3 loop spans 17 amino acids.

As DNA, the CDR3 is TGCGCCAGCAGCACCGCGCTAGCGGGGGGTATCCAAGAGACCCAGTACTTC. Amino acids: CASSTALAGGIQETQYF. The gene calls are TRBV5-1 and TRBJ2-5; 11 bases are shared with TRBD2. Germline CDR1 SGHRS, CDR2 YFSETQ. After removal of 4 bases from V and 1 base from J, the junction contained 9 bases not matched to a gene. The CDR3 loop spans 17 amino acids.

V gene TRBV4-3 combines with J gene TRBJ2-3; D gene ambiguous. The V and J ends lost 0 bases and 0 bases respectively, with 7 bases between them. In germline, CDR1 is LGHNA, CDR2 YSLEER. The CDR3 extends over 15 amino acids. CDR3 amino acids: CASSQEVHSTDTQYF. CDR3 DNA sequence: TGCGCCAGCAGCCAAGAAGTGCATAGCACAGATACGCAGTATTTT.

The chain joins TRBV29-1 to TRBJ2-4; no clear D. Germline-derived CDR1 and CDR2 are SQVTM and ANQGSEA. This CDR3 comprises 11 residues. The ends were cut back, 3 bases at V and 5 bases at J, with 5 bases in the middle. The CDR3: CSVDSQNIQYF. Here the CDR3 DNA reads TGCAGCGTTGACAGTCAAAACATTCAGTACTTC.